The 18 T cell receptor beta chains listed next were all sequenced from one sample in a study of blood T cell repertoires in COVID-19. Measured with immunoSEQ multiplex PCR; TCRdb has only the in-frame clones, and not every one. The sample carries over 150,000 clones, around 85% recorded once. Sequenced sample: peripheral blood. The receptors stem from a man between 65 and 85 years old with active or convalescent COVID-19.

This clone was detected only once. V and J are TRBV4-3 and TRBJ2-4, with 7 bases fitting TRBD1. V was pared by 0 bases and J by 4 bases, with 6 bases of the junction left unmatched. The germline V gene encodes CDR1 LGHNA and CDR2 YSLEER. The CDR3 is made up of 16 amino acids. CDR3 loop: CASSQDSWGQKNIQYF. In DNA form, the CDR3 reads TGCGCCAGCAGCCAAGATTCGTGGGGACAGAAAAACATTCAGTACTTC.

This clone was detected only once. V usage is TRBV10-2 and J usage is TRBJ1-6; a weak D match, TRBD1 (6 bases). Trimming shortened V by 9 bases and J by 8 bases, and 11 bases separated the two germline ends. Germline V gives CDR1 WSHSY, CDR2 SAAADI. CDR3 length: 12 amino acids. The CDR3 region is CASRQVDSPLHF. The CDR3, as DNA: TGCGCCAGTCGACAGGTGGATTCACCCCTCCACTTT.

The chain uses TRBV12-3 or TRBV12-4 and TRBJ1-1; 7 positions agree with TRBD1. J was trimmed by 13 bases and V by 5 bases; bases with no gene match: 10. CDR3 size: 12 residues. CDR3 protein: CASSTTRDRDFF. CDR3 nucleotides: TGTGCCAGCAGTACCACCAGGGACAGAGATTTCTTT.

V gene TRBV11-2 combines with J gene TRBJ2-1, with 13 bases aligning to TRBD2. CDR1 SGHAT and CDR2 FQNNGV come from the germline V gene. J was trimmed by 4 bases and V by 4 bases; bases with no gene match: 10. The CDR3 spans 18 residues. The CDR3 loop reads CASSSPPGLAGIYNEQFF. In DNA form, the CDR3 reads TGTGCCAGCAGCTCCCCACCGGGACTAGCGGGGATTTACAATGAGCAGTTCTTC. Full variable domain (remainder filled in from reference TRBV11-2 and TRBJ2-1): EAGVAQSPRYKIIEKRQSVAFWCNPISGHATLYWYQQILGQGPKLLIQFQNNGVVDDSQLPKDRFSAERLKGVDSTLKIQPAKLEDSAVYLCASSSPPGLAGIYNEQFFGPGTRLTVL.

J is TRBJ2-6 and V is TRBV11-3, with 8 bases fitting TRBD1. CDR3 length: 18 residues. Germline-derived CDR1 and CDR2 are SGHNT and YENEEA. V shed 5 bases and J 2 bases; nucleotides not matched to a gene: 11. The CDR3 loop reads CASSTRETGETGANVLTF. The CDR3 region has the DNA TGTGCCAGCAGCACTCGGGAGACAGGGGAGACTGGGGCCAACGTCCTGACTTTC.

The chain couples TRBV4-3 to TRBJ2-7; TRBD1 matches 10 bases. Germline-derived CDR1 and CDR2 are LGHNA and YSLEER. This CDR3 spans 15 amino acids. V was clipped by 4 bases and J by 3 bases; unmatched bases: 6. The chain's CDR3 is CASSLLTGGLYEQYF. The CDR3 nucleotides read TGCGCCAGCAGCCTCTTGACAGGGGGCCTCTACGAGCAGTACTTC.

This chain joins TRBV18 and TRBJ1-5, with TRBD1 matching over 9 bases. The CDR3 extends over 18 amino acids. J gave up 0 bases and V 5 bases, and 11 bases lay outside the gene matches. Germline V gene sequence: CDR1 KGHSH, CDR2 LQKENI. DNA of the CDR3: TGTGCCAGCTCATCATCCGGGACAGGGTCTTATAGCAATCAGCCCCAGCATTTT. Amino acid sequence: CASSSSGTGSYSNQPQHF.

The CDR3: CAISEGHTEAFF. CDR3 bases: TGTGCCATCAGTGAGGGGCACACTGAAGCTTTCTTT. The chain carries TRBV10-3 and TRBJ1-1; the D is unclear. V was clipped by 2 bases and J by 3 bases, with 4 bases between them. The CDR3 runs 12 residues. Germline lookup yields CDR1 ENHRY and CDR2 SYGVKD.

This clone was recorded once. The CDR3 here is CASSSGLAGQEQFF. The CDR3 nucleotides are TGTGCCAGCAGTTCCGGACTAGCGGGGCAGGAGCAGTTCTTC. V and J are TRBV27 and TRBJ2-1; TRBD2 agrees at 12 bases. V was pared by 4 bases and J by 10 bases, with 5 bases of the junction left unmatched. This CDR3 region has 14 residues. Germline CDR1 and CDR2: MNHEY and SMNVEV (reference sequence).

The chain is built from TRBV5-4 and TRBJ1-6, with TRBD1 matching 7 bases. Looked up from germline, CDR1 is SGHNT and CDR2 is YYREEE (reference sequence). J gave up 7 bases and V 4 bases, and 14 bases lay outside the gene matches. The CDR3 sequence is 17 residues long. The CDR3 sequence is CASSTTTSGTDNSPLHF. The CDR3 nucleotides are TGTGCCAGCAGCACCACCACCTCCGGGACAGACAATTCACCCCTCCACTTT.

The rearrangement links TRBV7-8 to TRBJ1-2; tentative D call: TRBD1 (6 bases). Trimming cost V 1 base and J 0 bases, with 12 bases left between them. CDR3 length equals 16 residues. In germline, CDR1 is SGHVS, CDR2 FQNEAQ. The CDR3 DNA is TGTGCCAGCAGCTTAGACGGGACACTAACTAACTATGGCTACACCTTC. Its protein is CASSLDGTLTNYGYTF.

The chain joins TRBV27 to TRBJ1-3; 8 bases map to TRBD1. V lost 2 bases to trimming and J lost 4 bases; unmatched junction nucleotides: 4. The germline V gene encodes CDR1 MNHEY and CDR2 SMNVEV (reference sequence). The CDR3 spans 15 residues. In DNA form, the CDR3 reads TGTGCCAGCAGTTTAGGTGGGACAGGAGGAAACACCATATATTTT. This encodes CASSLGGTGGNTIYF.

The V call is TRBV6-2 or TRBV6-3, the J call TRBJ1-2, with D possibly matching TRBD1 (6 bases). Germline-derived CDR1 and CDR2 are MNHEY and SVGEGT. CDR3 length: 13 amino acids. Trimming removed 6 bases at V and 4 bases at J, with 12 bases between. CDR3 sequence: CASSPGEVYGYTF. In DNA, the CDR3 is TGTGCCAGCAGCCCAGGGGAAGTCTATGGCTACACCTTC.

This clone occurred once. The rearrangement links TRBV9 to TRBJ1-4, with D possibly TRBD1 on 6 matching bases. This CDR3 spans 14 amino acids. Germline-derived CDR1 and CDR2 are SGDLS and YYNGEE. Trimming cost V 5 bases and J 8 bases, with 16 bases left between them. CDR3: CASSLQGRGEKLFF. The CDR3 bases are TGTGCCAGCAGTCTACAGGGAAGAGGGGAAAAACTGTTTTTT.

The J gene is TRBJ2-5, the V gene TRBV5-1, with a tentative D call TRBD2 (6 bases). The CDR3 consists of 14 residues. V was pared by 3 bases and J by 4 bases, with 13 bases between. Germline lookup yields CDR1 SGHRS and CDR2 YFSETQ. The CDR3 loop reads CASSSTRRGETQYF. CDR3 DNA sequence: TGCGCCAGCAGCTCGACCCGGAGGGGAGAGACCCAGTACTTC.

DNA of the CDR3: TGTGCCAGCAGCCAAGACTTAGCGGGAGTTCCCCGCTCCTACAATGAGCAGTTCTTC. Amino acid sequence: CASSQDLAGVPRSYNEQFF. The chain couples TRBV7-2 to TRBJ2-1; TRBD2 aligns across 9 bases. V was clipped by 5 bases and J by 0 bases; unmatched bases: 14. The CDR3 runs 19 residues. Germline V gene sequence: CDR1 SGHTA, CDR2 FQGNSA.

The chain couples TRBV7-2 to TRBJ2-7, with TRBD1 identical over 8 bases. The V segment lost 4 bases and the J segment 3 bases; nucleotides outside the gene matches: 5. CDR3 length equals 14 residues. CDR1 and CDR2 (germline): SGHTA, FQGNSA. Here the CDR3 DNA reads TGTGCCAGCAGCTCCAGAACAGGGGGCTACGAGCAGTACTTC. Residues: CASSSRTGGYEQYF.

This chain connects TRBV28 to TRBJ1-2, with unresolved D. The V gene's germline CDR1 is MDHEN and CDR2 SYDVKM. The CDR3 length is 14 residues. The ends were cut back, 8 bases at V and 4 bases at J, with 17 bases in the middle. The CDR3 spells CASLTFAPSYGYTF. The CDR3 nucleotides read TGTGCCAGCCTTACCTTCGCCCCGAGCTATGGCTACACCTTC.